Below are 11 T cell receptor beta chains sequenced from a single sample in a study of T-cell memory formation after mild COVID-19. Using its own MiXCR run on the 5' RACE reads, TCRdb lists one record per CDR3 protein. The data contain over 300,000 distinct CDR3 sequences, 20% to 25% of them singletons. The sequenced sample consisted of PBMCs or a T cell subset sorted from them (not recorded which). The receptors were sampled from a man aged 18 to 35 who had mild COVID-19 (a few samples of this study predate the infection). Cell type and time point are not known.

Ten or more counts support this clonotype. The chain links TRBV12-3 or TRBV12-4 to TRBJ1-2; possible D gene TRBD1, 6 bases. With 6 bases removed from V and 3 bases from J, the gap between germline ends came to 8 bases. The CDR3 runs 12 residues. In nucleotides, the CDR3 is TGTGCCAGCAGCCCAGGGGACTATGGCTACACCTTC. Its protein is CASSPGDYGYTF.

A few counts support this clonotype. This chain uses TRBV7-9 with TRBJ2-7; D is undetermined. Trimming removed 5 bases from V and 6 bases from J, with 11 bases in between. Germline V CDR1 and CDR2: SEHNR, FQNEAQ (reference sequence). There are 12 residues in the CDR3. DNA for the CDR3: TGTGCCAGCAGCAACGGGTTGGTCGAGCAGTACTTC. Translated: CASSNGLVEQYF.

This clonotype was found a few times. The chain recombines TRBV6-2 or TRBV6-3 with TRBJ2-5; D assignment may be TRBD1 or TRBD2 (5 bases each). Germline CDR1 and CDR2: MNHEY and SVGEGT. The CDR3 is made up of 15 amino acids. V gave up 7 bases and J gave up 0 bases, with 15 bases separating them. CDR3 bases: TGTGCCAGCACCCTTTCCTGGGGGTACCAAGAGACCCAGTACTTC. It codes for CASTLSWGYQETQYF.

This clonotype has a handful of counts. CDR3: CATSDSGDTQYF. CDR3 in DNA: TGTGCCACCAGTGACTCAGGGGATACGCAGTATTTT. V usage is TRBV24-1 and J usage is TRBJ2-3; possibly TRBD1 for D (5 bases). This CDR3 spans 12 amino acids. Germline-derived CDR1 and CDR2 are KGHDR and SFDVKD. Deletions cut 4 bases from V and 6 bases from J, with 7 bases between.

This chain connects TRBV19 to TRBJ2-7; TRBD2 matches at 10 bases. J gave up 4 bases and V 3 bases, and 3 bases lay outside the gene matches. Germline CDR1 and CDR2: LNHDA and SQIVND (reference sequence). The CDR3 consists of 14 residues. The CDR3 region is CASSILAGEYEQYV. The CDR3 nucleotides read TGTGCCAGTAGTATCCTAGCGGGGGAATACGAGCAGTACGTC.

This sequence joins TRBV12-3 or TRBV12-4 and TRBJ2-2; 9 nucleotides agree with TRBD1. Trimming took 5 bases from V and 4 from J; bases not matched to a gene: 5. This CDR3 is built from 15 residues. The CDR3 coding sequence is TGTGCCAGCAGTACCCCGGACAGGGGCACCGGGGAGCTGTTTTTT. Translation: CASSTPDRGTGELFF.

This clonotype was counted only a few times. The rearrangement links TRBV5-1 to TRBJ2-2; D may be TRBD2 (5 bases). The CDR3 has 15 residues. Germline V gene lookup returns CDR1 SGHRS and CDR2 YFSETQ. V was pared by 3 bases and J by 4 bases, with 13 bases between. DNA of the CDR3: TGCGCCAGCAGCTCCTTTTCGGGGAGCACCGGGGAGCTGTTTTTT. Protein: CASSSFSGSTGELFF.

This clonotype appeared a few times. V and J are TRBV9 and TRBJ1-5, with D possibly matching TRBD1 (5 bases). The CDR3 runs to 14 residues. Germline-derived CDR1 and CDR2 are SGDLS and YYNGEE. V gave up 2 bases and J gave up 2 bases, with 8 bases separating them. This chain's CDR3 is CASSVQGGNQPQHF. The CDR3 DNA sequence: TGTGCCAGCAGCGTCCAAGGGGGCAATCAGCCCCAGCATTTT.

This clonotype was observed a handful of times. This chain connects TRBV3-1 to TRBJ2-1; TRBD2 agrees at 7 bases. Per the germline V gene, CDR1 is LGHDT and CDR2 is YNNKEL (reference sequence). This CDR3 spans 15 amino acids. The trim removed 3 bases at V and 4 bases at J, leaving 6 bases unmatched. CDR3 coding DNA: TGTGCCAGCAGCCAGGCTCGGCGGGGGTACAATGAGCAGTTCTTC. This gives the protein CASSQARRGYNEQFF.

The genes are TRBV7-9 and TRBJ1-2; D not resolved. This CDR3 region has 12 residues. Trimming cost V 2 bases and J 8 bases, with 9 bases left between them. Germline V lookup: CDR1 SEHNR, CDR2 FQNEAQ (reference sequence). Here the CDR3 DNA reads TGTGCCAGCAGCTTAATTCCCGGAGGCTACACCTTC. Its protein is CASSLIPGGYTF.

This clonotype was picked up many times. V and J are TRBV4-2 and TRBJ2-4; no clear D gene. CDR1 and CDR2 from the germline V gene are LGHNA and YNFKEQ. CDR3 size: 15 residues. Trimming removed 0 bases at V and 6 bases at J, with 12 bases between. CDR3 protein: CASSQDVAALNIQYF. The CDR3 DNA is TGTGCCAGCAGCCAAGATGTGGCGGCCTTAAACATTCAGTACTTC.